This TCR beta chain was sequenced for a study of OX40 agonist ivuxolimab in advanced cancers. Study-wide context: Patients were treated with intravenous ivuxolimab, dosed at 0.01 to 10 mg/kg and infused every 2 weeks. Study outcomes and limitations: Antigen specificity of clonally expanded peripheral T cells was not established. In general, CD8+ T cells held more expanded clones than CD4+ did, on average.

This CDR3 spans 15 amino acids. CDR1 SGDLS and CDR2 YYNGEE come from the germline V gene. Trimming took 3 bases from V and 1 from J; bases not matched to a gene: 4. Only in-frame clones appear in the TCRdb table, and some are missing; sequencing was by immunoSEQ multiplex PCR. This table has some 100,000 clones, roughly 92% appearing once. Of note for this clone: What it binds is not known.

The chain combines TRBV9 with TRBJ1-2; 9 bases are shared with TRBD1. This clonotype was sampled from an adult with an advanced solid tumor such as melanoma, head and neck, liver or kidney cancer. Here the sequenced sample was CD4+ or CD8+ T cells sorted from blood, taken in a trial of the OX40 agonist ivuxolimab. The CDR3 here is CASSATGGNNYGYTF. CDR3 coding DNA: TGTGCCAGCAGCGCAACAGGGGGCAATAACTATGGCTACACCTTC.